Each of the 14 T cell receptor beta chains below was sequenced from the same sample in a study of shared clonotypes between healthy human individuals. The method was immunoSEQ multiplex PCR; TCRdb's version includes in-frame clones alone and lacks a portion of them. The repertoire holds approximately 470,000 clones, with roughly 80% as singletons. The sequencing input was PBMCs. The receptors here all came from a woman aged 40 to 49 in good health. Some clones in this sample may be carry-over from other donors' samples.

V usage is TRBV4-2 and J usage is TRBJ2-3, with TRBD2 as a possible D gene (5 bases). Germline CDR1 reads LGHNA; CDR2 reads YNFKEQ. The CDR3 length is 14 residues. The V gene lost 3 bases and the J gene lost 2 bases, with 9 bases spanning the gap. The CDR3 DNA reads as TGTGCCAGCAGCCACCAGCGGATCACAGATACGCAGTATTTT. Translating it yields CASSHQRITDTQYF.

The rearrangement joins TRBV7-3 to TRBJ2-7, with TRBD1 as a possible D gene (7 bases). Germline V gene lookup returns CDR1 SGHTA and CDR2 FQGTGA. CDR3 length equals 14 residues. Trimming left V 2 bases short and J 5 bases short, with 13 bases between. The CDR3 loop is CASSLRGGGNEQYF. The CDR3 DNA is TGTGCCAGCAGCTTACGAGGGGGCGGGAACGAGCAGTACTTC.

This clone was counted only a few times. This chain joins TRBV10-1 and TRBJ2-7, with D possibly TRBD1 on 7 matching bases. The CDR3 has 15 amino acids. Germline lookup yields CDR1 WNHNN and CDR2 SYGVQD (reference sequence). V gave up 5 bases and J gave up 3 bases, with 17 bases separating them. CDR3 nucleotide sequence: TGCGCCAGCAGTCCGGGCGGGACAGAATACTACGAGCAGTACTTC. Translating it yields CASSPGGTEYYEQYF.

CDR3 sequence (DNA): TGCAGCGTTGGTCTAGCGGGAGTCGCCTACGAGCAGTACTTC. Protein: CSVGLAGVAYEQYF. This chain uses TRBV29-1 with TRBJ2-7; 10 bases match TRBD2. V trimming: 4 bases; J trimming: 2 bases; junction bases outside the gene matches: 5. CDR3 size: 14 residues. Germline V gives CDR1 SQVTM, CDR2 ANQGSEA.

V usage is TRBV30 and J usage is TRBJ2-3, with D perhaps TRBD2 (6 bases). V lost 3 bases and J 6 bases, leaving 10 bases between the germline ends. Germline-derived CDR1 and CDR2 are GTSNPN and SVGIG (reference sequence). The CDR3 has 12 residues. The CDR3 spells CAWSLGRDTQYF. As DNA, the CDR3 is TGTGCCTGGAGCCTAGGGAGGGATACGCAGTATTTT.

This rearrangement joins TRBV10-3 to TRBJ2-5; 11 bases align to TRBD2. From germline, CDR1 is ENHRY and CDR2 SYGVKD. With 4 bases clipped from V and 1 base from J, the junction kept 2 bases outside the gene matches. CDR3 size: 15 residues. CDR3 protein: CAISVGTSGQETQYF. The CDR3 region has the DNA TGTGCCATCAGTGTCGGGACTAGCGGCCAAGAGACCCAGTACTTC.

The chain carries TRBV11-1 and TRBJ2-3; TRBD1 aligns across 8 bases. From germline, CDR1 is SGHAT and CDR2 FQDESV (reference sequence). J was trimmed by 0 bases and V by 4 bases; bases with no gene match: 3. The CDR3 has 15 amino acids. CDR3 in amino acids: CASSSGQGSTDTQYF. CDR3 DNA: TGTGCCAGCAGCTCCGGACAGGGAAGCACAGATACGCAGTATTTT.

As regards this clone: The same CDR3 also results from other DNA sequences found in this sample. The V call is TRBV4-1, the J call TRBJ2-5; D gene unclear. Germline V gene sequence: CDR1 MGHRA, CDR2 YSYEKL. V was shortened by 1 base and J by 0 bases, with 3 bases between the two germline ends. The CDR3 is 13 amino acids. The CDR3 sequence is CASSQGHQETQYF. In nucleotides, the CDR3 is TGCGCCAGCAGCCAAGGGCACCAAGAGACCCAGTACTTC.

V usage is TRBV19 and J usage is TRBJ1-1; 9 bases fit TRBD1. The CDR3 length is 13 residues. Germline trimming cut 7 bases from V and 8 bases from J; bases unmatched to any gene: 8. From germline, CDR1 is LNHDA and CDR2 SQIVND (reference sequence). The CDR3 protein is CASTLDRGREAFF. The CDR3 bases are TGTGCCAGTACCTTGGACAGGGGAAGAGAAGCTTTCTTT.

This clone was seen only a few times. V usage is TRBV7-9 and J usage is TRBJ1-5; D is perhaps TRBD1 (5 bases). The V end lost 1 base, the J end lost 2 bases, and 9 bases lay between the germline ends. This CDR3 comprises 15 residues. Germline CDR1 SEHNR, CDR2 FQNEAQ (reference sequence). CDR3: CASSLGPGRNQPQHF. The CDR3 region has the DNA TGTGCCAGCAGCTTAGGTCCGGGGCGCAATCAGCCCCAGCATTTT.

The V call is TRBV7-2, the J call TRBJ2-1; 11 bases are a match to TRBD2. The ends lost 5 bases at V and 3 bases at J; junction bases unmatched: 12. CDR1 is SGHTA, CDR2 FQGNSA, per germline. The length of the CDR3 is 18 residues. The CDR3 sequence is CASSPSTRTSGFYNEQFF. CDR3 sequence (DNA): TGTGCCAGCAGCCCCTCCACCCGGACTAGCGGGTTCTACAATGAGCAGTTCTTC. The full variable domain, rest sourced from reference TRBV7-2 and TRBJ2-1, is GAGVSQSPSNKVTEKGKDVELRCDPISGHTALYWYRQSLGQGLEFLIYFQGNSAPDKSGLPSDRFSAERTGGSVSTLTIQRTQQEDSAVYLCASSPSTRTSGFYNEQFFGPGTRLTVL.

About this clone itself: The identical CDR3 is also encoded by other nucleotide sequences in the sample. The gene calls are TRBV5-1 and TRBJ2-7, with D unclear. This CDR3 region has 12 residues. Germline V gene lookup returns CDR1 SGHRS and CDR2 YFSETQ. Trimming cost V 0 bases and J 3 bases, with 4 bases left between them. Here the CDR3 reads CASSLEGYEQYF. CDR3 bases: TGCGCCAGCAGCTTGGAGGGCTACGAGCAGTACTTC.

This chain uses TRBV15 with TRBJ1-6, with D unclear. The length of the CDR3 is 13 residues. The V gene lost 0 bases and the J gene lost 8 bases, with 5 bases spanning the gap. The germline gives CDR1 LNHNV, CDR2 YYDKDF (reference sequence). The CDR3 nucleotides are TGTGCCACCAGCAGAGACCCGGATTCACCCCTCCACTTT. As protein: CATSRDPDSPLHF.

In this sample, this clone turned up a few times. V is TRBV4-1 and J is TRBJ2-7; no clear D gene. Germline assignment: CDR1 MGHRA and CDR2 YSYEKL. V dropped 0 bases and J dropped 3 bases, with 12 bases sitting between them. The CDR3 is made up of 15 amino acids. The CDR3 spells CASSQEGRPGYEQYF. The CDR3 region has the DNA TGCGCCAGCAGCCAAGAAGGACGGCCGGGCTACGAGCAGTACTTC.